This T cell receptor beta chain was found in a study of OX40 agonist ivuxolimab in advanced cancers. Germline V lookup: CDR1 MNHEY, CDR2 SVGAGI. This CDR3 spans 15 amino acids. V was clipped by 4 bases and J by 2 bases, with 14 bases between them. The data were produced by immunoSEQ multiplex PCR, yet TCRdb's version contains in-frame clones alone and is incomplete. This table holds about 94,000 clones, more than 75% found once. The gene calls are TRBV6-5 and TRBJ1-2; TRBD1 might be the D (5 bases). Here the sequenced sample was CD4+ or CD8+ T cells sorted from blood, taken in a trial of the OX40 agonist ivuxolimab. This TCR came from an adult with an advanced solid tumor such as melanoma, head and neck, liver or kidney cancer. As DNA, the CDR3 is TGTGCCAGCAGTTGGGACCCAAATAGCAACTATGGCTACACCTTC. Its protein is CASSWDPNSNYGYTF.